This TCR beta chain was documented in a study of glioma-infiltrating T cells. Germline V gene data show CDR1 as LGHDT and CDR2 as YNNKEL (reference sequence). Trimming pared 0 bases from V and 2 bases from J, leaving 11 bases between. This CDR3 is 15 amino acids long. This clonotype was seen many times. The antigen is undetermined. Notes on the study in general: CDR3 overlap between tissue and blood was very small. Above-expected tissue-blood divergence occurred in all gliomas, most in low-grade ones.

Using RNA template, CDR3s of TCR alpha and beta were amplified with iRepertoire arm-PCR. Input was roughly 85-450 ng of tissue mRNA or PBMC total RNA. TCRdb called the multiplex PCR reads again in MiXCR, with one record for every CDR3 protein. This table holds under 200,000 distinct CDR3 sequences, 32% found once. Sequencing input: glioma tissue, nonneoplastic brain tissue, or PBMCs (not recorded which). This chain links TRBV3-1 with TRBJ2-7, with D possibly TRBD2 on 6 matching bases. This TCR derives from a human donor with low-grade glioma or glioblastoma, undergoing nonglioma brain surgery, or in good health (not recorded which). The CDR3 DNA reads TGTGCCAGCAGCCAAGAGGTAGCGGTAACCTACGAGCAGTACTTC. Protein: CASSQEVAVTYEQYF.